This is a list of T cell receptor beta chains from one sample in a study of T cell responses to AZD1222 COVID-19 vaccine. Profiling relied on immunoSEQ multiplex PCR, and the TCRdb table lists in-frame clones only, not all of them. The sample has 100,000 to 120,000 clones, about 95% seen once; the top ten hold approximately 2.8%. Sequences were derived from peripheral blood, sampled 28 days after the second AZD1222 dose. The receptors originated from an adult who received the AZD1222 COVID-19 vaccine. Each CDR3 is given with its conserved first and last residue. Fields, in order: D gene, CDR3 length, clone size, V gene, J gene, CDR3 protein, CDR3 DNA. D genes are given only for firm matches. Only part of the rows carry a size: once, few, many, or a class if the clone is expanded.

>NA|16|NA|TRBV7-9|TRBJ1-1
CASSLPRGGGGAEAFF
TGTGCCAGCAGCCTCCCCCGGGGCGGGGGTGGGGCTGAAGCTTTCTTT
>NA|13|NA|TRBV15|TRBJ1-1
CATSRDRRTEAFF
TGTGCCACCAGCAGAGATCGTAGGACTGAAGCTTTCTTT
>TRBD2|13|NA|TRBV7-9|TRBJ2-7
CASSPSGVTPQYF
TGTGCCAGCAGCCCGAGCGGGGTCACGCCCCAGTACTTC
>NA|15|NA|TRBV3-1/TRBV3-2|TRBJ1-3
CASSPRVSSGNTIYF
TGTGCCAGCAGCCCCCGGGTCAGCTCTGGAAACACCATATATTTT
>NA|12|NA|TRBV6-5|TRBJ2-7
CASLGTSYEQYF
TGTGCCAGCTTAGGGACCTCCTACGAGCAGTACTTC
>TRBD2|17|NA|TRBV7-8|TRBJ2-1
CASSPRLAGEGRNEQFF
TGTGCCAGCAGCCCCCGACTAGCGGGAGAGGGTCGCAATGAGCAGTTCTTC
>NA|15|NA|TRBV3-1/TRBV3-2|TRBJ2-3
CASSQGLFSTDTQYF
TGTGCCAGCAGCCAAGGACTGTTTAGCACAGATACGCAGTATTTT
>TRBD1|15|NA|TRBV6-5|TRBJ2-7
CASSYSSDRQYEQYF
TGTGCCAGCAGTTACTCTTCGGACAGGCAGTACGAGCAGTACTTC
>TRBD1|14|NA|TRBV7-7|TRBJ1-3
CASSEGQGARTIYF
TGTGCCAGCAGCGAGGGACAGGGGGCAAGGACCATATATTTT
>NA|13|NA|TRBV4-2|TRBJ1-1
CASSLRMNTEAFF
TGTGCCAGCAGCCTGCGGATGAACACTGAAGCTTTCTTT
>NA|14|NA|TRBV7-9|TRBJ1-1
CASSLPHQTASPSF
TGTGCCAGCAGCTTACCTCACCAGACAGCCAGCCCCTCATTT
>NA|15|few|TRBV7-9|TRBJ1-1
CASSSEGDMNTEAFF
TGTGCCAGCAGCTCCGAAGGTGACATGAACACTGAAGCTTTCTTT
>NA|13|NA|TRBV15|TRBJ2-7
CATSSPRRGEQYF
TGTGCCACCAGCAGCCCTCGCCGGGGGGAGCAGTACTTC
>NA|14|NA|TRBV18|TRBJ1-2
CASSLDSLIYGYTF
TGTGCCAGCTCACTCGACAGCTTAATCTATGGCTACACCTTC